The 17 T cell receptor beta chains reported below all come from one sample, sequenced in a study of blood T cell repertoires in COVID-19. Libraries were prepared by immunoSEQ multiplex PCR; TCRdb keeps only in-frame clonotypes and omits some of them. The sample includes some 270,000 clones, 75% to 90% seen only once; the top ten take around 4.6%. Sample: peripheral blood. The origin of the receptors is a woman aged 40 to 50 who had recovered from COVID-19.

The chain couples TRBV6-5 to TRBJ2-1; the D gene is possibly TRBD2 (5 bases). V was shortened by 5 bases and J by 10 bases, with 12 bases between the two germline ends. The CDR3 totals 12 residues. Germline V gene lookup returns CDR1 MNHEY and CDR2 SVGAGI. The CDR3 sequence is CASSPNTGEQFF. The CDR3 nucleotides read TGTGCCAGCAGTCCAAACACGGGGGAGCAGTTCTTC.

The rearrangement uses TRBV4-1 and TRBJ2-7; 12 bases align to TRBD1. CDR1 and CDR2 from the germline V gene are MGHRA and YSYEKL. The CDR3 is 18 residues long. V lost 4 bases, J lost 7 bases, and 17 bases stayed unmatched. The CDR3 nucleotides are TGCGCCAGCAGCCCCCACGGGACAGGGGGCTTACTTACTGATGAGCAGTACTTC. This codes for CASSPHGTGGLLTDEQYF.

This chain connects TRBV19 to TRBJ2-5; 7 bases match TRBD2. After removal of 7 bases from V and 4 bases from J, the junction contained 6 bases not matched to a gene. The CDR3 is 13 amino acids. Germline-derived CDR1 and CDR2 are LNHDA and SQIVND (reference sequence). Here the CDR3 reads CASKPGGRETQYF. In nucleotides, the CDR3 is TGTGCCAGTAAACCGGGAGGTCGAGAGACCCAGTACTTC.

This sequence joins TRBV19 and TRBJ1-1; D is undetermined. The CDR3 consists of 12 residues. V gave up 0 bases and J gave up 5 bases, with 4 bases separating them. In germline, CDR1 is LNHDA, CDR2 SQIVND (reference sequence). The CDR3 region has the DNA TGTGCCAGTAGTATAGACCTGACTGAAGCTTTCTTT. Its translation is CASSIDLTEAFF.

The rearrangement uses TRBV10-3 and TRBJ2-5; 7 bases line up with TRBD2. Germline V gene data show CDR1 as ENHRY and CDR2 as SYGVKD. The trim removed 0 bases at V and 4 bases at J, leaving 8 bases unmatched. The CDR3 extends over 16 amino acids. The CDR3 loop is CAISESRGRAGETQYF. The CDR3, as DNA: TGTGCCATCAGTGAGTCGCGAGGGAGGGCAGGAGAGACCCAGTACTTC.

The chain joins TRBV27 to TRBJ2-7; no definite D call. CDR1 is MNHEY and CDR2 is SMNVEV in the germline V gene (reference sequence). The CDR3 loop spans 12 amino acids. Between the trimmed V and J ends, which lost 1 base and 6 bases, there was a span of 7 bases. The CDR3 DNA is TGTGCCAGCAGTTTATTGGCTGGCGAGCAGTACTTC. Translation gives CASSLLAGEQYF.

This sequence joins TRBV2 and TRBJ2-2; D gene uncertain. Looked up from germline, CDR1 is SNHLY and CDR2 is FYNNEI. Trimming removed 4 bases from V and 6 bases from J, with 3 bases in between. This CDR3 spans 11 amino acids. Here the CDR3 DNA reads TGTGCCAGCAGTGCCGCCGGGGAGCTGTTTTTT. It is translated as CASSAAGELFF.

The V gene is TRBV2, the J gene TRBJ1-4; the match to TRBD1 covers 12 bases. Germline V gene sequence: CDR1 SNHLY, CDR2 FYNNEI. V was clipped by 2 bases and J by 8 bases; unmatched bases: 3. This CDR3 region has 15 residues. The CDR3: CASSERDRGREKLFF. The CDR3 DNA is TGTGCCAGCAGTGAAAGGGACAGGGGGCGAGAAAAACTGTTTTTT.

The rearrangement joins TRBV20-1 to TRBJ2-5; weak D call: TRBD2 (5 bases). Trimming cost V 3 bases and J 5 bases, with 10 bases left between them. The V gene's germline CDR1 is DFQATT and CDR2 SNEGSKA (reference sequence). This CDR3 comprises 12 residues. The CDR3 DNA sequence: TGCAGTGCTAGTACTAGTGCCGAGACCCAGTACTTC. Translating gives CSASTSAETQYF.

The chain couples TRBV11-3 to TRBJ1-1; the D gene is possibly TRBD1 (6 bases). V lost 2 bases and J 2 bases, leaving 12 bases between the germline ends. Looked up from germline, CDR1 is SGHNT and CDR2 is YENEEA. This CDR3 region has 15 residues. The CDR3 bases are TGTGCCAGCAGCTTAATCCCCAGGGGAAACACTGAAGCTTTCTTT. Residues: CASSLIPRGNTEAFF.

The CDR3 bases are TGCAGCGTTGAAGATTGGGGGACAGGGGATCCGCCAGATACGCAGTATTTT. Translating gives CSVEDWGTGDPPDTQYF. The chain joins TRBV29-1 to TRBJ2-3; 10 bases are a match to TRBD1. Per the germline V gene, CDR1 is SQVTM and CDR2 is ANQGSEA. The length of the CDR3 is 17 residues. With V trimmed by 0 bases and J by 4 bases, 10 bases remained unmatched.

The gene calls are TRBV24-1 and TRBJ1-5; possibly TRBD1 for D (6 bases). CDR1 is KGHDR and CDR2 is SFDVKD in the germline V gene. The germline V and J ends were trimmed by 5 bases and 3 bases, with 13 bases remaining between them. The CDR3 loop spans 15 amino acids. Written as DNA, the CDR3 is TGTGCCACCAGTGGCGAAACAGGGCCCAATCAGCCCCAGCATTTT. Protein product: CATSGETGPNQPQHF.

CDR3 region: CASSAQTAYSNQPQHF. CDR3 coding DNA: TGTGCCAGCAGCGCCCAGACAGCCTATAGCAATCAGCCCCAGCATTTT. This chain connects TRBV7-8 to TRBJ1-5, with a tentative D call TRBD1 (5 bases). Trimming left V 5 bases short and J 0 bases short, with 14 bases between. Germline CDR1 and CDR2: SGHVS and FQNEAQ. This CDR3 has 16 residues. Complete variable domain (other parts from reference TRBV7-8 and TRBJ1-5): GAGVSQSPRYKVAKRGQDVALRCDPISGHVSLFWYQQALGQGPEFLTYFQNEAQLDKSGLPSDRFFAERPEGSVSTLKIQRTQQEDSAVYLCASSAQTAYSNQPQHFGDGTRLSIL.

This clone occurred a few times. The chain has TRBV3-1 (or the pseudogene TRBV3-2) and TRBJ1-1; D gene unclear. The CDR3 runs 12 residues. Germline-derived CDR1 and CDR2 are LGHDT and YNNKEL (reference sequence). Trimming removed 2 bases at V and 7 bases at J, with 8 bases between. CDR3 loop: CASSQSENEAFF. CDR3 coding DNA: TGTGCCAGCAGCCAATCAGAAAATGAAGCTTTCTTT.

The V call is TRBV7-2, the J call TRBJ2-3, with D unclear. V lost 5 bases to trimming and J lost 7 bases, with 13 bases between them. The CDR3 spans 13 residues. Per the germline V gene, CDR1 is SGHTA and CDR2 is FQGNSA. The CDR3 DNA reads as TGTGCCAGCAGCCCATCCAACTTGAATACGCAGTATTTT. Encoded protein: CASSPSNLNTQYF.

Only one count was recorded for this clone. DNA of the CDR3: TGTGCCAGCATCGGAGGAGGTAGAGATACGCAGTATTTT. This sequence encodes CASIGGGRDTQYF. The V gene is TRBV27, the J gene TRBJ2-3; TRBD2 is a possible D gene (5 bases). Germline assignment: CDR1 MNHEY and CDR2 SMNVEV (reference sequence). Trimming left V 7 bases short and J 5 bases short, with 13 bases between. This CDR3 comprises 13 residues.

The chain joins TRBV18 to TRBJ1-6; TRBD1 matches at 8 bases. CDR1 is KGHSH, CDR2 LQKENI, per germline. Trimming removed 3 bases from V and 9 bases from J; junction bases left unmatched: 7. The CDR3 sequence is 15 residues long. In DNA, the CDR3 is TGTGCCAGCTCACCTGGGGACAGGTTTGGTTCACCCCTCCACTTT. Amino acids: CASSPGDRFGSPLHF.